This T cell receptor (beta chain) was recorded in a study of blood T cell repertoires in COVID-19 (dated by TCRdb to 2020 to 2021). The study in broad terms: The collaborator samples originated in the United States, Italy and Spain and spanned the acute and convalescent phases of COVID-19. The samples were drawn from the first 160 participants of the ongoing ImmuneRACE study and from over 950 subjects provided by 6 global collaborators. The material from the prospective study consisted of cDNA or gDNA derived from T cells, B-cell-depleted T cells, or PBMCs. A freely available public database, intended as a resource for researchers studying the immune response to SARS-CoV-2, is where the repertoires were released. Deeply sampled blood TCRbeta repertoires from subjects exposed to, actively infected with, or recovered from COVID-19 were included in the dataset. A de-identified subject ID, COVID-19 status, age in years and sex were almost always included in the sample metadata. HLA class I and class II types, where available, came from metadata supplied by the sample provider rather than from assay-based typing. What the authors observed across the whole study: The quantity of clinical and demographic metadata differed by source and by participant and was supplied without curation.

The immunoSEQ Assay, a bias-controlled multiplex PCR, was used to amplify TCRbeta CDR3 regions from genomic DNA. Per the source publication's procedure: Within the assay, amplification of reference gene primers was used to estimate how many nucleated cells each sample contained. Sequence reads were collapsed and filtered to measure the absolute abundance of every unique TCRbeta CDR3 rearrangement. Productive Simpson clonality was computed per sample as the square root of Simpson's diversity index over productive rearrangements. Held by TCRdb, this immuneACCESS table contains in-frame sequences only and omits some clones. Under half of the omission traces to an unresolved V gene where checked; the cause of the rest is unknown. V and J calls and clone size are given by that table; D and trimming were obtained from the DNA. Counted in this sample were over 200,000 clones; 88% of them appeared once. Of the sample, approximately 0.7% falls within the top ten clones.

As regards this clone: No antigen is known for it. Base qualities are not provided; no much larger clone lies one nucleotide away.

Each collaborating institution followed its own protocols to collect whole blood in K2EDTA tubes. For TCRbeta analysis, collaborators shipped samples as frozen whole blood, isolated PBMCs, or DNA extracted from either of those sample types. Specimen: peripheral blood. This clonotype originated in a human donor in a cohort sampled during active COVID-19.

In nucleotide form, the sequence is TGCAGTGCTAGTCTGGGGCTAAGGGAGCAGTACTTC. Its product reads: CSASLGLREQYF. Recombination joined TRBV20-1 with TRBJ2-7; 5 matching bases give a weak D call of TRBD1. V was cut back by 3 bases and J by 7 bases, leaving a gap of 13 bases between them. Including cysteine and phenylalanine, the CDR3 has 12 amino acids. Only the CDR3 portion is preserved as DNA: 36 bases, with reading frame beginning at the first base. CDR1 and CDR2 are read off the germline V gene (reference sequence) as DFQATT and SNEGSKA.